The rows below give T cell receptor beta chains drawn from one sample of a study of blood T cell repertoires in COVID-19. TCRdb's table, derived via immunoSEQ multiplex PCR, lists solely in-frame clones and lacks some. The sample includes approximately 300,000 clones, roughly 90% of them seen just once. Sequences were obtained from PBMCs or T cells enriched from blood (not recorded which). These receptors all stem from a woman in her twenties or thirties who had recovered from COVID-19. Both conserved end residues are part of each CDR3. A D gene is named only where the DNA matches it firmly. Where a row states a size, it is once, few, many or the class of an expanded clone; other rows omit it.

j_gene: TRBJ1-1
abundance: -
d_gene: -
v_gene: TRBV29-1
CDR3aa: CSVEVLRGGEAFF
CDR3nt: TGCAGCGTTGAAGTCCTCCGGGGAGGGGAAGCTTTCTTT

j_gene: TRBJ2-2
abundance: -
d_gene: TRBD1
v_gene: TRBV28
CDR3aa: CASRTGSGTGSFRELFF
CDR3nt: TGTGCCAGCAGAACCGGCTCTGGGACAGGGTCGTTCCGGGAGCTGTTTTTT

j_gene: TRBJ1-3
abundance: -
d_gene: -
v_gene: TRBV27
CDR3aa: CASSLRQTGNTIYF
CDR3nt: TGTGCCAGCAGTCTTAGACAAACTGGAAACACCATATATTTT

j_gene: TRBJ2-7
abundance: -
d_gene: -
v_gene: TRBV2
CDR3aa: CASSQTIAAEQYF
CDR3nt: TGTGCCAGCAGTCAGACTATAGCCGCCGAGCAGTACTTC

j_gene: TRBJ2-2
abundance: -
d_gene: -
v_gene: TRBV7-2
CDR3aa: CASSFRRNGGELFF
CDR3nt: TGTGCCAGCAGCTTCAGGAGGAACGGCGGGGAGCTGTTTTTT

j_gene: TRBJ2-7
abundance: -
d_gene: TRBD1
v_gene: TRBV3-1/TRBV3-2
CDR3aa: CASSQGKIRQGKYEQYF
CDR3nt: TGTGCCAGCAGCCAGGGAAAGATCAGACAGGGGAAGTACGAGCAGTACTTC

j_gene: TRBJ1-1
abundance: -
d_gene: -
v_gene: TRBV4-1
CDR3aa: CASSQEVGPTEAFF
CDR3nt: TGCGCCAGCAGCCAAGAAGTGGGGCCCACTGAAGCTTTCTTT

j_gene: TRBJ2-5
abundance: once
d_gene: -
v_gene: TRBV19
CDR3aa: CASSMGAKGVETQYF
CDR3nt: TGTGCCAGTAGTATGGGGGCCAAGGGTGTAGAGACCCAGTACTTC

j_gene: TRBJ1-4
abundance: -
d_gene: -
v_gene: TRBV5-1
CDR3aa: CASSLGDTNEKLFF
CDR3nt: TGCGCCAGCAGCTTGGGAGACACAAATGAAAAACTGTTTTTT

j_gene: TRBJ1-3
abundance: -
d_gene: -
v_gene: TRBV19
CDR3aa: CASNPSGAGNTIYF
CDR3nt: TGTGCCAGTAACCCTTCAGGGGCCGGAAACACCATATATTTT

j_gene: TRBJ1-1
abundance: -
d_gene: -
v_gene: TRBV28
CDR3aa: CASSDSEGAFF
CDR3nt: TGTGCCAGCAGTGACTCGGAAGGAGCTTTCTTT

j_gene: TRBJ1-4
abundance: -
d_gene: -
v_gene: TRBV6-2/TRBV6-3
CDR3aa: CASSYGQGGEKLFF
CDR3nt: TGTGCCAGCAGTTACGGGCAGGGCGGTGAAAAACTGTTTTTT

j_gene: TRBJ2-2
abundance: once
d_gene: TRBD1
v_gene: TRBV9
CDR3aa: CASSPRQGLTGELFF
CDR3nt: TGTGCCAGCAGCCCCCGACAGGGTTTAACCGGGGAGCTGTTTTTT

j_gene: TRBJ2-1
abundance: -
d_gene: TRBD2
v_gene: TRBV18
CDR3aa: CASSPKAGNNEQFF
CDR3nt: TGTGCCAGCTCACCAAAAGCGGGGAACAATGAGCAGTTCTTC

j_gene: TRBJ2-1
abundance: -
d_gene: TRBD2
v_gene: TRBV6-4
CDR3aa: CASGSGGYNEQFF
CDR3nt: TGTGCCAGCGGTAGCGGGGGGTACAATGAGCAGTTCTTC

j_gene: TRBJ1-5
abundance: -
d_gene: -
v_gene: TRBV6-5
CDR3aa: CASSYDRNQPQHF
CDR3nt: TGTGCCAGCAGTTACGACAGAAATCAGCCCCAGCATTTT

j_gene: TRBJ2-3
abundance: -
d_gene: TRBD2
v_gene: TRBV4-3
CDR3aa: CASSQAGRGTDTQYF
CDR3nt: TGCGCCAGCAGCCAAGCAGGGAGGGGCACAGATACGCAGTATTTT

j_gene: TRBJ1-2
abundance: -
d_gene: TRBD1
v_gene: TRBV29-1
CDR3aa: CSVGTGAYYDGYTF
CDR3nt: TGCAGCGTCGGGACAGGGGCCTACTACGATGGCTACACCTTC

j_gene: TRBJ1-2
abundance: -
d_gene: -
v_gene: TRBV15
CDR3aa: CATSRTDYGYTF
CDR3nt: TGTGCCACCAGCAGGACAGATTATGGCTACACCTTC

j_gene: TRBJ2-3
abundance: -
d_gene: -
v_gene: TRBV6-4
CDR3aa: CASGGDRTDTQYF
CDR3nt: TGTGCCAGCGGGGGCGACAGGACAGATACGCAGTATTTT

j_gene: TRBJ1-2
abundance: once
d_gene: -
v_gene: TRBV10-3
CDR3aa: CAISELGSSNYGYTF
CDR3nt: TGTGCCATCAGTGAATTGGGCAGTAGTAACTATGGCTACACCTTC

j_gene: TRBJ2-5
abundance: -
d_gene: -
v_gene: TRBV6-2/TRBV6-3
CDR3aa: CASSYPSLQGPETQYF
CDR3nt: TGTGCCAGCAGTTACCCCTCACTACAGGGCCCCGAGACCCAGTACTTC

j_gene: TRBJ1-2
abundance: -
d_gene: -
v_gene: TRBV30
CDR3aa: CAWSIGGFRYGYTF
CDR3nt: TGTGCCTGGAGTATTGGGGGGTTTAGGTATGGCTACACCTTC

j_gene: TRBJ2-7
abundance: -
d_gene: -
v_gene: TRBV5-1
CDR3aa: CASSSGREQYF
CDR3nt: TGCGCCAGCAGCTCGGGGAGGGAGCAGTACTTC

j_gene: TRBJ1-1
abundance: -
d_gene: TRBD1
v_gene: TRBV7-9
CDR3aa: CASSPRTGHQNTEAFF
CDR3nt: TGTGCCAGCAGTCCACGGACAGGGCACCAGAACACTGAAGCTTTCTTT

j_gene: TRBJ2-7
abundance: -
d_gene: -
v_gene: TRBV6-6
CDR3aa: CASSLARAYERYF
CDR3nt: TGTGCCAGCAGTTTGGCCAGGGCCTACGAGCGGTACTTC

j_gene: TRBJ2-3
abundance: -
d_gene: -
v_gene: TRBV14
CDR3aa: CASSQGGPADTQYF
CDR3nt: TGTGCCAGCAGCCAGGGCGGGCCCGCAGATACGCAGTATTTT

j_gene: TRBJ1-2
abundance: -
d_gene: -
v_gene: TRBV3-1/TRBV3-2
CDR3aa: CASSQGWGGYGYTF
CDR3nt: TGTGCCAGCAGCCAAGGCTGGGGGGGCTATGGCTACACCTTC

j_gene: TRBJ1-5
abundance: -
d_gene: TRBD1
v_gene: TRBV19
CDR3aa: CASRASLLQGARAGQPQHF
CDR3nt: TGTGCCAGTAGGGCCTCCCTTCTACAGGGGGCGAGGGCTGGTCAGCCCCAGCATTTT